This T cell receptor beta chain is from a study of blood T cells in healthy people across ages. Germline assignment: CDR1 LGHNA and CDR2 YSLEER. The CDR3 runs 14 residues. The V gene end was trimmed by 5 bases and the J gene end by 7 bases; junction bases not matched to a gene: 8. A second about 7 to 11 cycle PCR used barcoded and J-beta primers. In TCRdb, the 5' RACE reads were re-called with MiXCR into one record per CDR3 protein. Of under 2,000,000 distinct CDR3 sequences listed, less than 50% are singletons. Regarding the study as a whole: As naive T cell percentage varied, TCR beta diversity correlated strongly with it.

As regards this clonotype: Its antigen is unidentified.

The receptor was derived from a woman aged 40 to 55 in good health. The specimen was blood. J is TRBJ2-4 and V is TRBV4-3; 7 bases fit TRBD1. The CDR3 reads CASSESGGGNIQYF. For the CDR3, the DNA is TGCGCCAGCAGCGAATCAGGGGGTGGGAACATTCAGTACTTC.